This T cell receptor (beta chain) was identified during a study of blood T cell repertoires in COVID-19 (dated by TCRdb to 2020 to 2021). Looking at the study overall: Samples covering the acute and convalescent phases of COVID-19 were provided by collaborators in the United States, Italy and Spain. The repertoires were released in a freely available public database meant as a resource for research on the immune response to SARS-CoV-2. The material from the prospective study consisted of cDNA or gDNA derived from T cells, B-cell-depleted T cells, or PBMCs. Samples were obtained from the ongoing ImmuneRACE study (first 160 participants) and from some 1,200 subjects provided by 6 global collaborators. Where available, HLA class I and class II types were taken from metadata supplied by the sample provider and were not determined by assay-based typing. Deeply sampled blood TCRbeta repertoires from subjects exposed to, actively infected with, or recovered from COVID-19 were included in the dataset. Sample metadata almost always included a de-identified subject ID, COVID-19 status, age in years and sex.

Enrolling through a virtual design, the prospective study's participants ranged in age from roughly 18 to 89 years and lived across 24 United States geographic areas. In the prospective study, participants were assigned to cohorts based on the clinical history participants reported in a screening survey and a study questionnaire. Recovered participants in ImmuneRACE Cohort 3 were defined as having two consecutive negative NP/OP PCR tests, clearance from a healthcare professional, or resolution of symptoms. In the prospective study, mobile phlebotomists collected whole blood, serum and a nasopharyngeal or oropharyngeal swab from each participant. Additional blood draws and questionnaires over a 2-month period could optionally be provided by prospective study participants. Before DNA extraction, blood samples from the prospective study were shipped at room temperature or frozen. The full study reports these points: How much clinical and demographic metadata was included differed by source and by participant, and the metadata was provided uncurated.

TCRbeta CDR3 regions were amplified from genomic DNA by means of the immunoSEQ Assay, a bias-controlled multiplex PCR. The authors processed their data as follows. The number of nucleated cells in each sample was estimated by amplification of reference gene primers within the assay. To quantify the absolute abundance of each unique TCRbeta CDR3 rearrangement, sequence reads were collapsed and filtered. For each sample, productive Simpson clonality was calculated as the square root of Simpson's diversity index over productive rearrangements. Held by TCRdb, this immuneACCESS table contains in-frame sequences only and omits some clones. Under half of the omission traces to an unresolved V gene where checked; the cause of the rest is unknown. V, J and clone size are taken as reported in that table, and D and trimming were inferred from the DNA itself. Counted in this sample were some 400,000 clones; more than 75% of them appeared once. The ten most abundant clones make up under 1.5% of the sample.

Comments on this clone: Which antigen it targets is not known. The sample holds no much larger clone one base away, and base qualities are not on file.

The CDR3 covers 13 residues, taking in both the cysteine and the phenylalanine. The only DNA kept is the CDR3, 39 bases in frame from the first base. The germline V gene (reference sequence) sets CDR1 to GTSNPN and CDR2 to SVGIG. Cut back by 0 bases and 0 bases, the V and J ends lie 6 bases apart. The sample comprised PBMCs or T cells enriched from blood (not recorded which). This clonotype was obtained from a man aged 25-45 years who had recovered from COVID-19. The chain is encoded by TRBV30 joined to TRBJ2-7, with TRBD1 perhaps the D gene, on 6 matching bases. The DNA sequence is as follows: TGTGCCTGGAGTGTGGACAGCTCCTACGAGCAGTACTTC. This is translated as CAWSVDSSYEQYF.